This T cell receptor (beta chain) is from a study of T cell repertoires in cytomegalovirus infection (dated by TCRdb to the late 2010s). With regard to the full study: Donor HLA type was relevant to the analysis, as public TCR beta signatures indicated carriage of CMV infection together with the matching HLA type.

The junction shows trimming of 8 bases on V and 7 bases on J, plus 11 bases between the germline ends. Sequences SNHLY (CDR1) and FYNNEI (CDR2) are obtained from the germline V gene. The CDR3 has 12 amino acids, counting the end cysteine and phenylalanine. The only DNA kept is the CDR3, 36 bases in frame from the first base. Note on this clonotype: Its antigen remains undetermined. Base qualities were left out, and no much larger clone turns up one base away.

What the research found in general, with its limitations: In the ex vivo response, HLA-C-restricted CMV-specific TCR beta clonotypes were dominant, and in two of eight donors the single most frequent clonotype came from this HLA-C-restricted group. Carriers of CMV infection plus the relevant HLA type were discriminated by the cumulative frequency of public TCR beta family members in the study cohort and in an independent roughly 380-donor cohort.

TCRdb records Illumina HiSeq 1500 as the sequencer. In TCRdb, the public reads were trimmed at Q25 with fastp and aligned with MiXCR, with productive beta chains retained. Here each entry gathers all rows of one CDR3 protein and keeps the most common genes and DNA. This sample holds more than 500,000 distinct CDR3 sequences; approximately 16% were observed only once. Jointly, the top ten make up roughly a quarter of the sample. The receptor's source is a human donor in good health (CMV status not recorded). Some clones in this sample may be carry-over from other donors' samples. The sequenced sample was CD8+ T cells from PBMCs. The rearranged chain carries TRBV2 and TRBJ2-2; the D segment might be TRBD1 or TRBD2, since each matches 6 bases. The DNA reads TGTGCCAGCTTTGGAGGGGGCGGGGAGCTGTTTTTT. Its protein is CASFGGGGELFF.